This T cell receptor (beta chain) stems from a study of T-cell memory formation after mild COVID-19. In TCRdb, the 5' RACE reads were re-called with MiXCR into one record per CDR3 protein. The data hold some 290,000 distinct CDR3 sequences, with under 20% observed a single time. V was cut by 4 bases and J by 1 base, with 13 bases left in between. Germline V gene sequence: CDR1 MNHEY, CDR2 SVGAGI. This CDR3 is 15 amino acids long. The specimen sequenced was PBMCs or a T cell subset sorted from them (not recorded which). The J gene is TRBJ2-5, the V gene TRBV6-5; no reliable D call. The receptor was isolated from a man aged 18 to 30 who had mild COVID-19 (a few samples of this study predate the infection). Cell type and time point are not known. CDR3 loop: CASSLFSSAQETQYF. CDR3 bases: TGTGCCAGCAGTTTATTTTCGTCCGCCCAAGAGACCCAGTACTTC.